This entry is about one TCR beta chain. TCRdb's table, derived via immunoSEQ multiplex PCR, lists solely in-frame clones and lacks some. This sample has more than 6,500 clones, with about 94% found just once. V dropped 1 base and J dropped 3 bases, with 12 bases sitting between them. This CDR3 has 15 residues. The V gene's germline CDR1 is SGHRS and CDR2 YFSETQ. These data belong to a study of T cell clonotyping in hematopoietic cell transplantation. The source of this sequence is a male patient aged 55-69 years who had an allogeneic stem cell transplant from an unrelated donor, so T cells may come from the graft donor. Some clones in this sample may be carry-over from other donors' samples. Here the sequenced sample was peripheral blood mononuclear cells, taken 30 days after allogeneic stem cell transplant. V is TRBV5-1 and J is TRBJ2-3; D unresolved. The CDR3 is CASSLNRVETDTQYF. CDR3 sequence (DNA): TGCGCCAGCAGCTTGAATCGGGTTGAGACAGATACGCAGTATTTT.